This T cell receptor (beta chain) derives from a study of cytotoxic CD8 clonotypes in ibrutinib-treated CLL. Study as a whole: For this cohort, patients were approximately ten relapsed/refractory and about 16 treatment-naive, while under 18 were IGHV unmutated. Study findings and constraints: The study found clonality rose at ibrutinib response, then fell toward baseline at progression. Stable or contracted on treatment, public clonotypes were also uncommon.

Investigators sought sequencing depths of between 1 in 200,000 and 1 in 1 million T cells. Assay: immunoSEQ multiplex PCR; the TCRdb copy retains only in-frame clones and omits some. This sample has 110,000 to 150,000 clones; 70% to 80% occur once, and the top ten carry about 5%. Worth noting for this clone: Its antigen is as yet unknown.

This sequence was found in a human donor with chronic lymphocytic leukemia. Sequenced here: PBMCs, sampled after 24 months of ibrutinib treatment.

CDR3 loop: CASSNQPVGQSYNEQFF. CDR3 DNA: TGTGCCAGCAGTAACCAGCCGGTCGGACAGTCCTACAATGAGCAGTTCTTC. The chain employs TRBV2 and TRBJ2-1; weak D call: TRBD1 (6 bases). Trimming removed 5 bases from V and 1 base from J, with 18 bases in between. CDR1 is SNHLY and CDR2 is FYNNEI in the germline V gene. CDR3 length equals 17 residues.